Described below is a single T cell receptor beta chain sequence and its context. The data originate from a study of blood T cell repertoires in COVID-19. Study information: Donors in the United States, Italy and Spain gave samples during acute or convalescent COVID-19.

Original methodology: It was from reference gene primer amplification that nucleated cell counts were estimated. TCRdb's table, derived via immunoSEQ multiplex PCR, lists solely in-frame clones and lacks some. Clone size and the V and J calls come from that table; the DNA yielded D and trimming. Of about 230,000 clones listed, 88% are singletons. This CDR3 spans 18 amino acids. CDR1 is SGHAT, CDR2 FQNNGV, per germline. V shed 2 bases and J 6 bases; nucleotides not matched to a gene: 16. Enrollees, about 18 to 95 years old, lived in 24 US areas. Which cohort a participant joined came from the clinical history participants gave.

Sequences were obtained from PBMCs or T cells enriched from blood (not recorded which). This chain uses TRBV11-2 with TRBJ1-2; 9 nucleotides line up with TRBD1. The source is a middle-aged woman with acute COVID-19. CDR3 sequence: CASSLIANRGQKVDGYTF. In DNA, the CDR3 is TGTGCCAGCAGCTTAATTGCAAACAGGGGGCAAAAAGTGGATGGCTACACCTTC.